The next 27 T cell receptor beta chains were all read from a single sample in a study of T-cell reconstitution after alpha-beta-depleted transplantation in children (dated by TCRdb to 2016 to 2017). Preparation of the library involved PCR. TCRdb lists the instrument as Illumina HiSeq 2500. To normalize quantification of the TCRbeta repertoire, the TCR libraries were built with molecular barcoding that relied on unique molecular identifiers. TCRdb reprocessed the public reads (quality trimming at Q25 with fastp, clone calling with MiXCR) and kept in-frame beta chains. Every distinct CDR3 protein forms one entry, paired with its most common genes and DNA. This sample lists 640,000 or so distinct CDR3 sequences; 16% were detected once. Clones ranked in the top ten supply around 0.96% of the sample. The starting material was PBMCs from the stem cell graft donor, obtained from the stem cell graft. These receptors originate from a human donor who donated a stem cell graft to a child with acute myeloid leukemia.

The CDR3 DNA reads as TGTGCCAGCAACAGGGGTACATACGGCAATCAGCCCCAGCATTTT. Its protein is CASNRGTYGNQPQHF. The genes are TRBV6-2 or TRBV6-3 and TRBJ1-5, with 7 nucleotides matching TRBD1. Germline V CDR1 and CDR2: MNHEY, SVGEGT. The CDR3 covers 15 residues. With 7 bases clipped from V and 2 bases from J, the junction kept 8 bases outside the gene matches.

This clonotype was counted ten times or more. This chain joins TRBV13 and TRBJ1-1, with D perhaps matching TRBD1 (5 bases). Trimming took 4 bases from V and 5 from J, leaving 17 bases between them. The CDR3 sequence is 15 residues long. CDR1 and CDR2 from the germline V gene are PRHDT and FYEKMQ (reference sequence). The CDR3 sequence: CASSSEQALETEAFF. The CDR3 DNA is TGTGCCAGCAGCTCCGAACAGGCCCTGGAGACTGAAGCTTTCTTT.

This clonotype was counted only a few times. J is TRBJ2-3 and V is TRBV12-3 or TRBV12-4, with D possibly matching TRBD1 (5 bases). Trimming took off 5 bases at V and 5 bases at J, with 14 bases between the two ends. The CDR3 loop spans 14 amino acids. The CDR3 bases are TGTGCCAGCAGTAACCAGGGTTTGGAAGATACGCAGTATTTT. Translating gives CASSNQGLEDTQYF.

There are many counts of this clonotype. The chain couples TRBV7-3 to TRBJ2-7; TRBD1 is a possible D gene (6 bases). Trimming cost V 1 base and J 6 bases, with 13 bases left between them. The CDR3 is 14 residues long. The germline CDR1 and CDR2 sequences are SGHTA and FQGTGA. DNA for the CDR3: TGTGCCAGCAGCTTAAGCCAGGGGAATTCCGAGCAGTACTTC. Amino acids: CASSLSQGNSEQYF.

With regard to this clonotype: This may be a read error: a much more frequent sequence differs by one nucleotide. The chain joins TRBV29-1 to TRBJ2-7; D perhaps matches TRBD1 (5 bases). V was cut by 3 bases and J by 3 bases, with 15 bases left in between. This CDR3 has 14 residues. CDR1 and CDR2 (germline): SQVTM, ANQGSEA. This CDR3 reads CSVERTYLNYEQYF. The CDR3 DNA sequence: TGCAGCGTTGAGAGGACATACCTTAACTACGAGCAGTACTTC.

This clonotype came up many times. V usage is TRBV20-1 and J usage is TRBJ2-5, with 7 nucleotides matching TRBD1. The CDR3 has 13 residues. Germline lookup yields CDR1 DFQATT and CDR2 SNEGSKA (reference sequence). The junction had 5 bases not matched to a gene; V was cut back by 3 bases and J by 4 bases. This CDR3 is CSARGQSAETQYF. CDR3 nucleotide sequence: TGCAGTGCTAGGGGACAGTCGGCAGAGACCCAGTACTTC.

This clonotype was seen repeatedly, ten times or more. V gene TRBV20-1 combines with J gene TRBJ1-2, with D hard to call. The CDR3 is 16 residues long. Trimming removed 2 bases from V and 2 bases from J, with 18 bases in between. Germline V gene data show CDR1 as DFQATT and CDR2 as SNEGSKA (reference sequence). The CDR3 nucleotides are TGCAGTGCTAGAATGCAGGCCGAGTCGGCAAACTATGGCTACACCTTC. Protein product: CSARMQAESANYGYTF.

This clonotype appeared many times. The rearrangement joins TRBV5-1 to TRBJ1-1; 7 bases match TRBD1. From germline, CDR1 is SGHRS and CDR2 YFSETQ. The CDR3 length is 15 residues. V dropped 0 bases and J dropped 0; count of bases not matched to a gene: 2. The CDR3 spells CASSLGDRMNTEAFF. CDR3 nucleotides: TGCGCCAGCAGCTTGGGGGACAGAATGAACACTGAAGCTTTCTTT.

This clonotype was observed many times. The rearrangement uses TRBV20-1 and TRBJ1-1; no clear D gene. Between the trimmed V and J ends, which lost 4 bases and 5 bases, there was a span of 17 bases. This CDR3 comprises 14 residues. CDR1 and CDR2 (germline): DFQATT, SNEGSKA (reference sequence). CDR3 nucleotides: TGCAGTGCTATAAAATACCGAGGCGGAACTGAAGCTTTCTTT. This codes for CSAIKYRGGTEAFF.

There are many counts of this clonotype. This chain joins TRBV20-1 and TRBJ2-1; D unresolved. Trimming removed 3 bases from V and 6 bases from J, with 9 bases in between. The CDR3 spans 12 residues. The germline V gene encodes CDR1 DFQATT and CDR2 SNEGSKA (reference sequence). CDR3 loop: CSASRYRNEQFF. The CDR3 region has the DNA TGCAGTGCTAGCAGGTATCGCAATGAGCAGTTCTTC.

At least ten counts were recorded for this clonotype. This chain joins TRBV15 and TRBJ1-5; D might be TRBD1 (5 bases). V was shortened by 0 bases and J by 5 bases, with 8 bases between the two germline ends. The CDR3 consists of 14 residues. CDR1 and CDR2 (germline): LNHNV, YYDKDF (reference sequence). As DNA, the CDR3 is TGTGCCACCAGCAGAGATCAAGGGGATCAGCCCCAGCATTTT. Its translation: CATSRDQGDQPQHF.

This chain links TRBV2 with TRBJ1-2, with 9 positions matching TRBD1. Germline assignment: CDR1 SNHLY and CDR2 FYNNEI. The CDR3 contains 14 residues. The CDR3 DNA is TGTGCGCAAACCGGGACAGGGTTGAACTATGGCTACACCTTC. Its translation is CAQTGTGLNYGYTF.

This clonotype was detected many times. This chain uses TRBV20-1 with TRBJ1-6, with D uncertain. CDR1 and CDR2 (germline): DFQATT, SNEGSKA (reference sequence). This CDR3 is built from 15 residues. V was shortened by 1 base and J by 7 bases, with 14 bases between the two germline ends. The CDR3 loop is CSARVTGKTNSPLHF. CDR3 nucleotide sequence: TGCAGTGCTAGAGTTACCGGAAAGACGAATTCACCCCTCCACTTT.

This chain's CDR3 is CASSSPTGYQPQHF. CDR3 nucleotides: TGTGCCAGCAGCTCCCCGACAGGCTACCAGCCCCAGCATTTT. The chain recombines TRBV7-2 with TRBJ1-5, with D possibly being TRBD1 (6 bases). The CDR3 extends over 14 amino acids. Per germline, CDR1 SGHTA and CDR2 FQGNSA. The V end was cut by 4 bases, the J end by 7 bases, with 14 bases between.

Ten or more counts support this clonotype. This chain connects TRBV5-6 to TRBJ1-2; no reliable D call. CDR3 length: 14 amino acids. V lost 2 bases to trimming and J lost 4 bases, with 12 bases between them. From germline, CDR1 is SGHDT and CDR2 YYEEEE. CDR3 amino acids: CASSLVMESYGYTF. CDR3 in DNA: TGTGCCAGCAGCTTAGTAATGGAGAGCTATGGCTACACCTTC. Using reference TRBV5-6 and TRBJ1-2 for the parts outside the CDR3, the full variable domain is DAGVTQSPTHLIKTRGQQVTLRCSPKSGHDTVSWYQQALGQGPQFIFQYYEEEERQRGNFPDRFSGHQFPNYSSELNVNALLLGDSALYLCASSLVMESYGYTFGSGTRLTVV.

The chain couples TRBV29-1 to TRBJ2-2; the D call may be TRBD1 or TRBD2 (5 bases each). Germline lookup yields CDR1 SQVTM and CDR2 ANQGSEA. V dropped 6 bases and J dropped 7 bases, with 9 bases sitting between them. This CDR3 contains 11 residues. CDR3: CSVGAGGELFF. Here the CDR3 DNA reads TGCAGCGTCGGGGCGGGCGGGGAGCTGTTTTTT.

The sample holds a few counts of this clonotype. The chain is built from TRBV12-3 or TRBV12-4 and TRBJ2-1, with D unresolved. This CDR3 has 12 residues. Between the trimmed V and J ends, which lost 3 bases and 10 bases, there was a span of 10 bases. The CDR3 region has the DNA TGTGCCAGCAGTTTGGGTGAAGACGAGCAGTTCTTC. Translation gives CASSLGEDEQFF.

This clonotype was seen repeatedly, ten times or more. The J gene is TRBJ2-5, the V gene TRBV29-1; D is possibly TRBD2 (5 bases). Trimming removed 8 bases from V and 4 bases from J, with 14 bases in between. The CDR3 consists of 12 residues. Looked up from germline, CDR1 is SQVTM and CDR2 is ANQGSEA. This CDR3 reads CSSTAGGETQYF. The CDR3 coding sequence is TGCAGCTCCACTGCCGGAGGAGAGACCCAGTACTTC.

This clonotype has a count of ten or more. The chain employs TRBV29-1 and TRBJ2-7; tentative D call: TRBD1 (6 bases). Germline CDR1 and CDR2: SQVTM and ANQGSEA. The CDR3 runs 14 residues. Trimming stripped 7 bases from V and 4 bases from J, with 20 bases between. DNA of the CDR3: TGCAGCGCCTTGCAATCGGACAGCCCTTACGAGCAGTACTTC. Translation: CSALQSDSPYEQYF.

This clonotype was seen repeatedly, ten times or more. The V call is TRBV7-2, the J call TRBJ2-3, with 7 bases matching TRBD2. The CDR3 contains 14 residues. CDR1 is SGHTA, CDR2 FQGNSA, per germline. With 0 bases clipped from V and 4 bases from J, the junction kept 1 base outside the gene matches. The CDR3 region is CASSLAGGADTQYF. The CDR3 nucleotides are TGTGCCAGCAGCTTAGCTGGGGGGGCAGATACGCAGTATTTT.

In regard to this clonotype: Being one base from a much bigger clone, this may be a read error. The chain combines TRBV20-1 with TRBJ2-1; 8 bases align to TRBD2. The CDR3 has 13 residues. CDR1 and CDR2 (germline): DFQATT, SNEGSKA (reference sequence). CDR3 sequence: CSAQAGGHNDQFF. DNA of the CDR3: TGCAGTGCACAGGCGGGGGGCCACAATGATCAGTTCTTC.

Remarks on this clonotype: This clone may be a read error of a much larger clone one base away. The V and J genes are TRBV20-1 and TRBJ2-5; D is uncertain. There are 14 residues in the CDR3. The germline V gene encodes CDR1 DFQATT and CDR2 SNEGSKA (reference sequence). The CDR3 protein is CSARPTTVLESQYF. The CDR3 DNA is TGCAGTGCTAGACCCACAACAGTGTTAGAGAGCCAGTACTTC.

This clonotype came up a few times. The V call is TRBV11-2, the J call TRBJ2-4; 8 bases fit TRBD2. The CDR3 runs 15 residues. The ends lost 4 bases at V and 4 bases at J; junction bases unmatched: 6. The V gene's germline CDR1 is SGHAT and CDR2 FQNNGV. CDR3 sequence: CASSSPGGLKNIQYF. The CDR3 coding sequence is TGTGCCAGCAGCTCTCCGGGGGGGCTAAAAAACATTCAGTACTTC.

This clonotype was seen only a few times. The chain joins TRBV5-6 to TRBJ2-2; no clear D. Between the trimmed V and J ends, which lost 2 bases and 7 bases, there was a span of 9 bases. This CDR3 comprises 13 residues. Germline values: CDR1 SGHDT, CDR2 YYEEEE. The CDR3 DNA sequence: TGTGCCAGCAGCTTTGTTCTGAGCGGGGAGCTGTTTTTT. This codes for CASSFVLSGELFF.

On this clonotype: A junction boundary mismatches the germline segment, possibly from a read error. The chain joins TRBV5-1 to TRBJ2-2, with unresolved D. CDR3 size: 14 residues. Germline V gene lookup returns CDR1 SGHRS and CDR2 YFSETQ. CDR3 DNA: TGCGCAAGCAATAAGGGCCTCGGCACCGGGGAGCTGTTTTTT. Its protein is CASNKGLGTGELFF.

This clonotype occurred a few times. The chain couples TRBV7-2 to TRBJ1-5; D is ambiguous. From germline, CDR1 is SGHTA and CDR2 FQGNSA. The CDR3 covers 15 residues. Between the trimmed V and J ends, which lost 2 bases and 7 bases, there was a span of 15 bases. The CDR3 sequence: CASSLWGELGQPQHF. DNA of the CDR3: TGTGCCAGCAGCTTATGGGGTGAACTCGGGCAGCCCCAGCATTTT.

This clonotype was seen at least ten times. The rearrangement uses TRBV6-1 and TRBJ1-1; tentatively, D is TRBD1 (5 bases). V was trimmed by 6 bases and J by 7 bases, leaving 15 bases between them. The CDR3 is 13 amino acids. CDR1 and CDR2 (germline): MNHNS, SASEGT. The CDR3 here is CASSLFQGNEAFF. Here the CDR3 DNA reads TGTGCCAGCAGCCTATTTCAGGGAAATGAAGCTTTCTTT.